This T cell receptor beta chain was observed in a study of T cell clonotyping in hematopoietic cell transplantation. The study, taken as a whole, reports: Higher Inverse Simpson Index values in graft donor and pretransplant recipient predicted broader posttransplant TCR diversity.

As to this clone: The antigen is undetermined.

Samples: about 28 days before transplant, then days 30, 100 and 180 after. The repertoire was sequenced with immunoSEQ multiplex PCR; TCRdb's copy has only in-frame clones and lacks some. The table has 11,000 to 15,000 clones, roughly 94% seen once. The TCR was taken from a male patient in his sixties or seventies who had an allogeneic stem cell transplant from an unrelated donor, so the T cells may come from the graft donor. Some clones in this sample may be carry-over from other donors' samples. The input for sequencing was PBMCs, taken 30 days after allogeneic stem cell transplant.

The CDR3: CAWSVAGGSGANVLTF. The CDR3 DNA is TGTGCCTGGAGTGTGGCGGGAGGATCTGGGGCCAACGTCCTGACTTTC. V gene TRBV30 combines with J gene TRBJ2-6; 8 positions match TRBD2. The CDR3 consists of 16 residues. J gave up 1 base and V 0 bases, and 2 bases lay outside the gene matches. CDR1 is GTSNPN and CDR2 is SVGIG in the germline V gene (reference sequence).